The 11 T cell receptor beta chains reported below all come from one sample, sequenced in a study of radiotherapy plus CTLA-4 blockade in lung cancer. Clones were read by immunoSEQ multiplex PCR, and TCRdb kept only the in-frame ones, dropping some. Of tens of thousands of clones listed, more than 70% are singletons. The sequences come from peripheral blood, collected from a patient treated with radiotherapy plus ipilimumab. The receptors come from a human donor with non-small cell lung cancer who had stable disease on radiotherapy plus ipilimumab.

On this clone itself: An end of the junction differs from the germline gene, which may be a read error. The V gene is TRBV20-1, the J gene TRBJ2-5; D perhaps matches TRBD2 (6 bases). CDR1 is DFQATT, CDR2 SNEGSKA, per germline (reference sequence). The CDR3 runs 10 residues. CDR3 coding DNA: TGCAGTGCTAGAGTCCGGGACTGGCACTTC. The encoded protein is CSARVRDWHF.

This chain uses TRBV27 with TRBJ2-5, with 10 positions matching TRBD2. This CDR3 is built from 17 residues. Germline V gene data show CDR1 as MNHEY and CDR2 as SMNVEV (reference sequence). After removal of 7 bases from V and 2 bases from J, the junction contained 13 bases not matched to a gene. CDR3 DNA: TGTGCCAGCACCGTGTGGCGTTGGACTAGCGGACAAGAGACCCAGTACTTC. Amino acids: CASTVWRWTSGQETQYF.

This sequence joins TRBV28 and TRBJ2-7; 7 nucleotides line up with TRBD2. Germline CDR1 and CDR2: MDHEN and SYDVKM. V shed 5 bases and J 2 bases; nucleotides not matched to a gene: 9. This CDR3 comprises 15 residues. CDR3 in DNA: TGTGCCAGCAGTGGGTCCGCGGGGGAGGCCTACGAGCAGTACTTC. Its protein product is CASSGSAGEAYEQYF. The full variable domain, with the rest looked up from reference TRBV28 and TRBJ2-7, is DVKVTQSSRYLVKRTGEKVFLECVQDMDHENMFWYRQDPGLGLRLIYFSYDVKMKEKGDIPEGYSVSREKKERFSLILESASTNQTSMYLCASSGSAGEAYEQYFGPGTRLTVT.

The rearrangement uses TRBV7-8 and TRBJ1-2, with 9 bases aligning to TRBD1. The CDR3 runs 17 residues. Per germline, CDR1 SGHVS and CDR2 FQNEAQ. The ends lost 5 bases at V and 7 bases at J; junction bases unmatched: 17. DNA for the CDR3: TGTGCCAGCAGCCCTCTCAGTTGGGGACAGGGTAGCGTTGGCTACACCTTC. It is translated as CASSPLSWGQGSVGYTF. The full variable domain, its missing parts supplied by reference TRBV7-8 and TRBJ1-2, is GAGVSQSPRYKVAKRGQDVALRCDPISGHVSLFWYQQALGQGPEFLTYFQNEAQLDKSGLPSDRFFAERPEGSVSTLKIQRTQQEDSAVYLCASSPLSWGQGSVGYTFGSGTRLTVV.

The rearrangement joins TRBV7-3 to TRBJ2-5; weak D call: TRBD2 (5 bases). This CDR3 region has 16 residues. The V end was cut by 1 base, the J end by 0 bases, with 12 bases between. Germline CDR1 SGHTA, CDR2 FQGTGA. The CDR3 DNA is TGTGCCAGCAGCTTAAACGGCGGGCGCAACCAAGAGACCCAGTACTTC. This sequence encodes CASSLNGGRNQETQYF.

The CDR3 protein is CAWRGYGLGKTDTQYF. The CDR3 DNA follows: TGTGCCTGGAGAGGCTATGGACTAGGGAAGACAGATACGCAGTATTTT. The chain employs TRBV30 and TRBJ2-3; TRBD2 aligns across 7 bases. Germline CDR1 and CDR2: GTSNPN and SVGIG (reference sequence). With V trimmed by 3 bases and J by 3 bases, 12 bases remained unmatched. CDR3 length: 16 amino acids.

The gene calls are TRBV5-1 and TRBJ2-2; possibly TRBD2 for D (7 bases). Germline V lookup: CDR1 SGHRS, CDR2 YFSETQ. The CDR3 is 14 amino acids. Trimming removed 6 bases from V and 7 bases from J, with 16 bases in between. In nucleotides, the CDR3 is TGCGCCAGCACGTTAAACAGGGAGGGCGGGGAGCTGTTTTTT. The encoded protein is CASTLNREGGELFF.

This chain links TRBV7-8 with TRBJ2-1, with D perhaps matching TRBD1 (6 bases). CDR3 length: 15 amino acids. Germline CDR1 SGHVS, CDR2 FQNEAQ. The V and J ends lost 7 bases and 8 bases respectively, with 21 bases between them. CDR3 nucleotides: TGTGCCAGCACCCGGGCGTACAGGGCAGTCGATGAGCAGTTCTTC. Translated, it gives CASTRAYRAVDEQFF.

The chain joins TRBV9 to TRBJ2-5; 8 bases are shared with TRBD1. This CDR3 spans 15 amino acids. The V and J ends lost 0 bases and 2 bases, in that order; junction bases with no gene match: 3. Germline values: CDR1 SGDLS, CDR2 YYNGEE. CDR3 loop: CASSVDHRGQETQYF. The CDR3, as DNA: TGTGCCAGCAGCGTAGATCACAGGGGGCAAGAGACCCAGTACTTC.

The V and J genes are TRBV2 and TRBJ2-3; TRBD1 might be the D (5 bases). This CDR3 region has 12 residues. V dropped 5 bases and J dropped 4 bases, with 7 bases sitting between them. Per germline, CDR1 SNHLY and CDR2 FYNNEI. CDR3 sequence reads: CASSRGADTQYF. For the CDR3, the DNA is TGTGCCAGCAGTAGGGGTGCAGATACGCAGTATTTT.

Turning to this clone: This same CDR3 is encoded by further DNA sequences in the sample. V gene TRBV28 combines with J gene TRBJ1-2; no reliable D call. CDR3 size: 12 residues. Trimming removed 2 bases at V and 2 bases at J, with 3 bases between. The germline V gene encodes CDR1 MDHEN and CDR2 SYDVKM. In DNA, the CDR3 is TGTGCCAGCAGTTTACAGAACTATGGCTACACCTTC. Translated, it gives CASSLQNYGYTF.